The TCR beta chain under discussion was sequenced for a study of read filtering for tumor transcriptome and immune sequencing. Study background: R-ISS stage counts were under 10 for I, about 15 for II, 7 for III. DNase treatment preceded whole-transcriptome library preparation. TCR-mapped reads were about 4.05 to 10.27 million with IR-seq versus about 75 to 1,400 with RNA-seq. The study's findings and limits: In IR-seq, single-read clonotypes were approximately 83% of clonotypes but about 3.5% of reads.

This clonotype was observed a few times. No antigen is known for it. The missing conserved phenylalanine or tryptophan at the end of this CDR3 makes a read error likely. This CDR3 spans 11 amino acids. Germline CDR1 reads SEHNR; CDR2 reads FQNEAQ (reference sequence). Molecular barcoded adaptors covering alpha/delta and beta/gamma chains were used on roughly 400 ng RNA. TCRdb reprocessed the reads via MiXCR and lists one record per CDR3 protein. Of around 41,000 distinct CDR3 sequences listed, approximately 12% are singletons. V gene TRBV7-9 combines with J gene TRBJ1-6, with D hard to call. The source is a donor aged 40 or over with multiple myeloma. Specimen: a population of CD138-negative cells sorted from bone marrow. In nucleotides, the CDR3 is TGTGCCAGCATCTTAGGCGGCACCCTCCACTTG. Translating gives CASILGGTLHL.